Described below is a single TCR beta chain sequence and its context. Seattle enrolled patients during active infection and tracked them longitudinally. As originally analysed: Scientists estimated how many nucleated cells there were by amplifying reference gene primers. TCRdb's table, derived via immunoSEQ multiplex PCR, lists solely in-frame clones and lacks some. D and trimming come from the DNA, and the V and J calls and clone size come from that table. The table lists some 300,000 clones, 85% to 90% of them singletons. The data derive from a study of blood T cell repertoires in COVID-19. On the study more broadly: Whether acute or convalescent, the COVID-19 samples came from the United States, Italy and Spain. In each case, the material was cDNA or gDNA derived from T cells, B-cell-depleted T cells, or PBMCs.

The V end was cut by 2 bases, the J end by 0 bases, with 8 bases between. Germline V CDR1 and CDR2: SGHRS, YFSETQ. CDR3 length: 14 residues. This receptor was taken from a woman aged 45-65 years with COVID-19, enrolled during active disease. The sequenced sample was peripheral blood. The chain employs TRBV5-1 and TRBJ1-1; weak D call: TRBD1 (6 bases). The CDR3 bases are TGCGCCAGCAGCTTCAGGGGCATGAACACTGAAGCTTTCTTT. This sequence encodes CASSFRGMNTEAFF.